The sequence of this T cell receptor beta chain was determined in a study of vaccination and CD4 T cells after COVID-19. About the study: Nasal swab PCR had shown SARS-CoV-2 positivity in the convalescent patients (roughly nine mild cases, one severe case).

About this clonotype: Its antigen is as yet unknown.

CDR1 SGHNT and CDR2 YYREEE come from the germline V gene (reference sequence). This CDR3 has 14 residues. V was trimmed by 4 bases and J by 6 bases, leaving 17 bases between them. The study sequenced cultured CD4+ T cell DNA using the Oncomine TCR Beta short-read assay. Genomic DNA was isolated from CD4+ T cells that had been cultured. TCRdb re-analysed the PCR reads in MiXCR, keeping a single row per CDR3 protein. Here the sample spans over 10,000 distinct CDR3 sequences, roughly 59% being singletons. Treatment meaning: approximately 11-day PBMC culture with coronavirus spike peptide pools or control peptides (ViraFEST assay). ViraFEST expanded antigen-specific T cells with peptide pools, then sequenced TCRs. Isolation of CD4+ T cells by negative selection took place after about 10 days of culture.

Sequences were obtained from CD4+ T cells from blood, cultured in vitro. V gene TRBV5-4 combines with J gene TRBJ2-7; D not certain. This TCR derives from a human donor who had recovered from COVID-19. CDR3 sequence (DNA): TGTGCCAGCAGCCACAATCGACGGGTTTTCGAGCAGTACTTC. Translated: CASSHNRRVFEQYF.